These 7 T cell receptor beta chains originate from one sample sequenced in a study of cytomegalovirus exposure and HLA in healthy donors. Primers for the PCR totalled 60 Vbeta and 13 Jbeta. Profiling relied on immunoSEQ multiplex PCR, and the TCRdb table lists in-frame clones only, not all of them. Of under 40,000 clones in the sample, 65% to 85% were seen once. Sequenced: PBMCs. The receptor set was obtained from a woman aged 25-40 years in good health and CMV-seropositive.

This sequence joins TRBV9 and TRBJ1-2; TRBD1 matches at 9 bases. V dropped 3 bases and J dropped 4; count of bases not matched to a gene: 4. The CDR3 loop spans 14 amino acids. CDR1 and CDR2 (germline): SGDLS, YYNGEE. The CDR3 DNA is TGTGCCAGCAGCGCCACAGGGGGCCTCTATGGCTACACCTTC. Translated, it gives CASSATGGLYGYTF.

This clone has just a few counts. The chain joins TRBV9 to TRBJ2-3; TRBD2 matches 8 bases. This CDR3 contains 15 residues. Germline trimming cut 4 bases from V and 4 bases from J; bases unmatched to any gene: 8. CDR1 is SGDLS, CDR2 YYNGEE, per germline. The CDR3 coding sequence is TGTGCCAGCAGCACCTCGAGCGGGAGAGCAGATACGCAGTATTTT. It is translated as CASSTSSGRADTQYF.

This clone showed up just a few times. The V call is TRBV6-5, the J call TRBJ1-5, with 9 bases aligning to TRBD1. Germline CDR1 is MNHEY and CDR2 is SVGAGI. V was clipped by 5 bases and J by 5 bases; unmatched bases: 7. This CDR3 has 15 amino acids. The CDR3 DNA follows: TGTGCCAGCAGTCCGACAGGGGGACGGTATCAGCCCCAGCATTTT. This encodes CASSPTGGRYQPQHF.

The chain has TRBV19 and TRBJ2-7; D might be TRBD1 (5 bases). Between the trimmed V and J ends, which lost 7 bases and 3 bases, there was a span of 16 bases. Germline V gene data show CDR1 as LNHDA and CDR2 as SQIVND (reference sequence). The CDR3 consists of 14 residues. CDR3 region: CASTAGHGDYEQYF. The CDR3 DNA follows: TGTGCCAGTACGGCAGGACACGGAGACTACGAGCAGTACTTC.

The chain couples TRBV19 to TRBJ2-3; the D is unclear. The CDR3 loop spans 12 amino acids. V was cut by 5 bases and J by 2 bases, with 5 bases left in between. In germline, CDR1 is LNHDA, CDR2 SQIVND (reference sequence). In DNA, the CDR3 is TGTGCCAGTAGTCCATCCACAGATACGCAGTATTTT. Amino acids: CASSPSTDTQYF.

This rearrangement joins TRBV6-5 to TRBJ1-6; maybe TRBD1 (5 bases). The CDR3 runs 15 residues. Germline loops: CDR1 MNHEY, CDR2 SVGAGI. V lost 0 bases to trimming and J lost 8 bases, with 11 bases between them. The CDR3 DNA reads TGTGCCAGCAGTTACTCGTTCGGGGGTGATTCACCCCTCCACTTT. Translated: CASSYSFGGDSPLHF.

The chain carries TRBV9 and TRBJ1-3; D not resolved. The germline gives CDR1 SGDLS, CDR2 YYNGEE. V was shortened by 5 bases and J by 4 bases, with 4 bases between the two germline ends. The CDR3 is 11 residues long. This CDR3 reads CASRQGNTIYF. In DNA, the CDR3 is TGTGCCAGCAGACAGGGAAACACCATATATTTT.